This is a list of T cell receptor beta chains from one sample in a study of identical twins. TCRdb reprocessed the 5' RACE reads via MiXCR and lists one record per CDR3 protein. The sample lists 1.5 million to 2 million distinct CDR3 sequences; about 32% were seen once. Material: cord blood. The source of these receptors is a newborn girl in good health. CDR3s include the opening cysteine and the closing phenylalanine or tryptophan. D genes are given only for firm matches. A clone size is listed for some rows: how often the clone was seen (once, few, many), or a class if it is expanded.

CDR3 length	clone size	V gene	J gene	D gene	CDR3 DNA	CDR3 protein
17	-	TRBV5-1	TRBJ2-7	TRBD1	TGCGCCAGCAGCTTGTTTCCGTTAGGGGGCAAATTCTACGAGCAGTACTTC	CASSLFPLGGKFYEQYF
13	-	TRBV18	TRBJ2-7	TRBD2	TGTGCCGGCTCACCCAGACTAGCGGAGGAGCAGTACTTC	CAGSPRLAEEQYF
16	-	TRBV4-1	TRBJ2-1	TRBD2	TGCGCCAGCAGCCGACAGCGGGAGGGCCGGTACAATGAGCAGTTCTTC	CASSRQREGRYNEQFF
13	-	TRBV7-2	TRBJ2-1	-	TGTGCCAGCAGCTCGGCGAGCGGGCTCGCGCAGTTCTTC	CASSSASGLAQFF
14	few	TRBV27	TRBJ2-7	TRBD2	TGTGCCACCGCACAGCTAGCGGGAGACGACGAGCAGTACTTC	CATAQLAGDDEQYF
13	few	TRBV14	TRBJ2-7	-	TGTGCCAGCAGCCACCTGGCGTCCTACGAGCAGTACTTC	CASSHLASYEQYF
16	-	TRBV6-6	TRBJ1-5	TRBD1	TGTGCCAGCAGTTACTCGACAGGGGGCCGCAATCAGCCCCAGCATTTT	CASSYSTGGRNQPQHF
14	-	TRBV29-1	TRBJ2-3	TRBD2	TGCAGCGTAGTAACTAGCACCCCGGGGGGTACGCAGTATTTT	CSVVTSTPGGTQYF
14	-	TRBV20-1	TRBJ2-7	-	TGCAGTGCTCTACAAAGGGACGGATCCTACGAGCAGTACTTC	CSALQRDGSYEQYF
15	many	TRBV20-1	TRBJ2-1	TRBD2	TGCAGTGCCATCACCCCGACTAGCGGGATCGATGAGCAGTTCTTC	CSAITPTSGIDEQFF
16	-	TRBV5-1	TRBJ2-7	-	TGCGCCAGCAGCTCGTACAGAGACCGTTCCTACAATGAGCAGTACTTC	CASSSYRDRSYNEQYF
15	few	TRBV15	TRBJ2-5	-	TGTGCCACCAGCAGAGATGTCGGACGTTCAGAGACCCAGTACTTC	CATSRDVGRSETQYF